This T cell receptor (beta chain) was captured by sequencing in a study of T cell repertoires in cytomegalovirus infection (dated by TCRdb to between 2019 and 2020). About the full investigation: The HLA type of each donor mattered for the analysis, because public TCR beta signatures pointed to carriage of CMV infection along with the matching HLA type.

Summary of the overall study and its limitations: In both this cohort and an independent cohort of approximately 350 donors, the cumulative frequency of public TCR beta family members distinguished carriers of CMV infection plus the relevant HLA type. The ex vivo response was dominated by HLA-C-restricted CMV-specific TCR beta clonotypes, which also provided the single most frequent clonotype in two of eight donors.

The table lists this clonotype with many counts. No cognate antigen has been identified for it. The record has no base qualities; no much larger clone is one base away. For CDR1 and CDR2, the germline V gene lists MDHEN and SYDVKM. From the cysteine through the phenylalanine, the CDR3 covers 14 amino acids. Only CDR3 DNA remains: 42 bases, in frame from the first base. Unmatched junction bases come to 9, with V trimmed by 10 bases and J by 3 bases. Instrument used: Illumina HiSeq 1500. TCRdb redid the processing of the public reads, applying fastp at Q25 and MiXCR, and retained in-frame beta chains. Entries are consolidated by CDR3 protein sequence, retaining the most common genes and DNA. The sample profile shows 490,000 or so distinct CDR3 sequences; approximately 10% of them were found once. The ten largest clones take up around 9.6% of the sample.

The specimen was PBMCs. The sequence was obtained from a human donor in good health (CMV status not recorded). Some clones in this sample may be carry-over from other donors' samples. This chain is built from TRBV28 and TRBJ2-1; a stretch of 7 junction bases matches TRBD1. The CDR3 has the sequence CATTGQANYNEQFF. The nucleotides read TGTGCCACTACCGGACAGGCGAACTACAATGAGCAGTTCTTC.